The entry that follows covers one T cell receptor beta chain sequence. V was trimmed by 6 bases and J by 3 bases, leaving 15 bases between them. The germline CDR1 and CDR2 sequences are LNHDA and SQIVND (reference sequence). The CDR3 contains 15 residues. The PCR employed 60 Vbeta primers together with 13 Jbeta primers. Using immunoSEQ multiplex PCR, the repertoire was profiled, and TCRdb retains in-frame clones only, with some absent. The data hold some 150,000 clones, with roughly 80% observed a single time. The source of the sample is a study of cytomegalovirus exposure and HLA in healthy donors. V usage is TRBV19 and J usage is TRBJ2-1, with D perhaps TRBD2 (5 bases). The TCR comes from a man aged 35 to 55 in good health and CMV-seropositive. Sequencing was performed on PBMCs. The CDR3 here is CASRDSLDDYNEQFF. DNA of the CDR3: TGTGCCAGTAGGGACTCCCTGGATGACTACAATGAGCAGTTCTTC.